This T cell receptor beta chain was retrieved from a study of T cell responses to AZD1222 COVID-19 vaccine. General observations from the study: Recipients of two AZD1222 doses showed rising Spike-specific TCR breadth and depth.

With respect to this clone: Its matching antigen is unknown.

Germline CDR1 is SGHAT and CDR2 is FQNNGV. Trimming left V 5 bases short and J 3 bases short, with 10 bases between. The CDR3 length is 13 residues. Sequencing was performed with immunoSEQ multiplex PCR; in TCRdb, only in-frame clones are kept and a portion is missing. Here the sample spans 25,000 to 35,000 clones, approximately 91% being singletons. The gene calls are TRBV11-2 and TRBJ1-1, with no clear D. The receptor was isolated from an adult in good health. This material consisted of peripheral blood, taken on day 0 of AZD1222 vaccination. CDR3 nucleotides: TGTGCCAGCAGCCGACGGTGGGACACTGAAGCTTTCTTT. Amino acid sequence: CASSRRWDTEAFF.